These 16 T cell receptor beta chains were sequenced from one sample in a study of human T cells and chemical hapten exposure. MiXCR, applied by TCRdb to the RACE reads, yields one record per CDR3 protein. The table includes more than 85,000 distinct CDR3 sequences, 8.5% detected once. Specified time point: pre-sensitization, week 0. Treatment indicated: therapeutic diphenylcyclopropenone sensitization with weekly scalp DPC. Here the sequenced sample was whole blood, taken in connection with sensitization to the hapten diphenylcyclopropenone (DPC). The receptors shown here come from a man aged 40-49 years with alopecia areata. Some clones in this sample may be carry-over from other donors' samples.

This clonotype was counted only a few times. The chain joins TRBV6-6 to TRBJ1-6; D unclear. The CDR3 sequence is 15 residues long. Germline V lookup: CDR1 MNHNY, CDR2 SVGAGI (reference sequence). V was shortened by 5 bases and J by 10 bases, with 18 bases between the two germline ends. CDR3 bases: TGTGCCAGCAGTCGTGAGGCGGTCCTAGGGTCACCCCTCCACTTT. Its protein product is CASSREAVLGSPLHF.

V gene TRBV29-1 combines with J gene TRBJ2-6; the match to TRBD1 covers 11 bases. The CDR3 has 16 residues. J was trimmed by 0 bases and V by 7 bases; bases with no gene match: 5. From germline, CDR1 is SQVTM and CDR2 ANQGSEA. The CDR3 coding sequence is TGCAGCGCCTCGGGACAGGGGGTCTCTGGGGCCAACGTCCTGACTTTC. It yields the protein CSASGQGVSGANVLTF. The full variable domain, its missing parts supplied by reference TRBV29-1 and TRBJ2-6, is SAVISQKPSRDICQRGTSLTIQCQVDSQVTMMFWYRQQPGQSLTLIATANQGSEATYESGFVIDKFPISRPNLTFSTLTVSNMSPEDSSIYLCSASGQGVSGANVLTFGAGSRLTVL.

The chain recombines TRBV4-3 with TRBJ2-3; TRBD2 might be the D (6 bases). CDR3 length: 15 residues. The V gene's germline CDR1 is LGHNA and CDR2 YSLEER. V lost 1 base, J lost 4 bases, and 12 bases lay in between. The CDR3 reads CASSQASGVSDTQYF. The CDR3 nucleotides read TGCGCCAGCAGCCAAGCTTCGGGGGTTTCAGATACGCAGTATTTT.

This clonotype was seen at least ten times. This rearrangement joins TRBV6-1 to TRBJ1-2; TRBD1 matches at 9 bases. This CDR3 is built from 19 residues. The V gene's germline CDR1 is MNHNS and CDR2 SASEGT. V gave up 0 bases and J gave up 4 bases; unmatched junction bases: 15. CDR3 DNA: TGTGCCAGCAGTGAAGCGACGACCTTTGGACAGGGGAGATTCTATGGCTACACCTTC. Amino acid sequence: CASSEATTFGQGRFYGYTF.

This clonotype appeared a few times. V usage is TRBV6-1 and J usage is TRBJ2-7; 11 bases line up with TRBD2. The CDR3 spans 16 residues. Per the germline V gene, CDR1 is MNHNS and CDR2 is SASEGT. Trimming removed 2 bases from V and 1 base from J; junction bases left unmatched: 4. CDR3 region: CASSEKLAGVSYEQYF. The CDR3 DNA sequence: TGTGCCAGCAGTGAAAAACTAGCGGGAGTGTCCTACGAGCAGTACTTC.

This clonotype was picked up a small number of times. The genes are TRBV11-1 and TRBJ2-7; 7 positions agree with TRBD2. The germline V gene has CDR1 SGHAT and CDR2 FQDESV (reference sequence). Unmatched junction bases numbered 8, after V lost 1 base and J lost 2 bases. CDR3 length: 16 amino acids. The CDR3 is CASSLGFGGSTYEQYF. In nucleotides, the CDR3 is TGTGCCAGCAGCTTAGGGTTCGGCGGGAGTACCTACGAGCAGTACTTC.

This clonotype has just a few counts. Written as DNA, the CDR3 is TGTGCCTGGAGTGTAAACGGGGCCGAAAAACTGTTTTTT. Translating gives CAWSVNGAEKLFF. The rearrangement uses TRBV30 and TRBJ1-4, with D perhaps TRBD1 (5 bases). Germline V CDR1 and CDR2: GTSNPN, SVGIG (reference sequence). This CDR3 is 13 amino acids long. Trimming shortened V by 0 bases and J by 8 bases, and 10 bases separated the two germline ends.

This clonotype was seen at least ten times. This chain uses TRBV20-1 with TRBJ2-4, with 9 bases lining up with TRBD2. V lost 2 bases and J lost 15; bases outside the gene matches: 5. Germline V gene sequence: CDR1 DFQATT, CDR2 SNEGSKA (reference sequence). The length of the CDR3 is 11 residues. CDR3 in DNA: TGCAGTGCTAGAAACCAACTAGCGGGGTACTTC. It translates to CSARNQLAGYF.

This clonotype showed up many times. The CDR3 loop is CASSFVAEPDTQYF. The CDR3 bases are TGTGCCAGCAGTTTCGTAGCGGAGCCAGATACGCAGTATTTT. This chain uses TRBV12-3 or TRBV12-4 with TRBJ2-3, with D perhaps TRBD2 (6 bases). The length of the CDR3 is 14 residues. V lost 3 bases and J 4 bases, leaving 11 bases between the germline ends.

This clonotype has ten or more counts. The chain joins TRBV5-1 to TRBJ1-1, with no clear D. From germline, CDR1 is SGHRS and CDR2 YFSETQ. CDR3 size: 14 residues. V lost 1 base, J lost 1 base, and 8 bases lay in between. The CDR3 protein is CASSLSTANTEAFF. In DNA, the CDR3 is TGCGCCAGCAGCTTGTCAACGGCGAACACTGAAGCTTTCTTT.

CDR3 amino acids: CASRGQPDEQFF. CDR3 coding DNA: TGTGCCAGCAGAGGACAGCCTGATGAGCAGTTCTTC. The chain carries TRBV28 and TRBJ2-1, with a tentative D call TRBD1 (6 bases). This CDR3 region has 12 residues. Trimming pared 6 bases from V and 8 bases from J, leaving 11 bases between. In germline, CDR1 is MDHEN, CDR2 SYDVKM.

V and J are TRBV7-2 and TRBJ1-5; D gene unclear. Per germline, CDR1 SGHTA and CDR2 FQGNSA. The CDR3 runs 12 residues. V gave up 10 bases and J gave up 2 bases, with 9 bases separating them. The chain's CDR3 is CAIRQGNQPQHF. CDR3 DNA: TGTGCCATCCGACAAGGCAATCAGCCCCAGCATTTT. The whole variable domain, filled in from reference TRBV7-2 and TRBJ1-5, reads GAGVSQSPSNKVTEKGKDVELRCDPISGHTALYWYRQSLGQGLEFLIYFQGNSAPDKSGLPSDRFSAERTGGSVSTLTIQRTQQEDSAVYLCAIRQGNQPQHFGDGTRLSIL.

Many counts were recorded for this clonotype. This CDR3 is CASSQGAGSSYEQYF. The CDR3 DNA sequence: TGTGCCAGCAGCCAAGGGGCGGGTAGCTCCTACGAGCAGTACTTC. The J gene is TRBJ2-7, the V gene TRBV3-2; TRBD1, as called in the table, went unchecked against the DNA. TRBV3-2 is a pseudogene segment. The CDR3 is 15 amino acids.

In this sample, this clonotype turned up many times. The genes are TRBV5-1 and TRBJ1-1; no reliable D call. Germline V gene data show CDR1 as SGHRS and CDR2 as YFSETQ. The CDR3 has 13 amino acids. V was trimmed by 3 bases and J by 7 bases, leaving 13 bases between them. The chain's CDR3 is CASSSIMGGEAFF. In DNA, the CDR3 is TGCGCCAGCAGCTCGATTATGGGCGGTGAAGCTTTCTTT. The full variable domain, completed using reference TRBV5-1 and TRBJ1-1, is KAGVTQTPRYLIKTRGQQVTLSCSPISGHRSVSWYQQTPGQGLQFLFEYFSETQRNKGNFPGRFSGRQFSNSRSEMNVSTLELGDSALYLCASSSIMGGEAFFGQGTRLTVV.

CDR3 in amino acids: CASSYSDSSNQPQHF. Written as DNA, the CDR3 is TGTGCCAGCAGTTACTCGGACAGTAGCAATCAGCCCCAGCATTTT. V gene TRBV6-6 combines with J gene TRBJ1-5; the D gene is possibly TRBD1 (6 bases). Germline V lookup: CDR1 MNHNY, CDR2 SVGAGI (reference sequence). The CDR3 length is 15 residues. The V and J ends lost 0 bases and 0 bases respectively, with 6 bases between them.

This clonotype has more than one count but fewer than ten. The chain combines TRBV28 with TRBJ2-7; no definite D call. CDR1 is MDHEN, CDR2 SYDVKM, per germline. The CDR3 is 12 amino acids. V lost 2 bases and J lost 6, with 8 bases in between. CDR3 region: CASSLKGFEQYF. The CDR3 coding sequence is TGTGCCAGCAGTTTAAAGGGCTTCGAGCAGTACTTC.